This TCR beta chain was recovered during a study of shared clonotypes between healthy human individuals. Recent acute infections and vaccinations were absent in the healthy HIV-negative adult donors. The CD4+ fraction was divided into a CD45RA+ naive subset and a CD45RA-negative memory subset. In the study's own analysis: With immunoSEQ giving junction-only sequences and no quality scores, filtering differed. Measured with immunoSEQ multiplex PCR; TCRdb has only the in-frame clones, and not every one. V and J calls and clone size are those listed in that table; D and trimming were worked out from the DNA. The sample includes roughly 2,300,000 clones, about 90% seen only once; the top ten take 0.3% to 0.45%. The receptor was isolated from a man younger than 30 in good health. Some clones in this sample may be carry-over from other donors' samples. The sample comprised naive CD4+ T cells from PBMCs. Subset denoted: CD45RA+ positively selected.

The CDR3 reads CASSLDSAISYEQYF. CDR3 DNA sequence: TGTGCCAGCAGCTTAGATTCGGCTATCTCCTACGAGCAGTACTTC. V and J are TRBV7-2 and TRBJ2-7; D remains ambiguous. The germline V gene has CDR1 SGHTA and CDR2 FQGNSA. The CDR3 has 15 residues. Trimming stripped 1 base from V and 0 bases from J, with 10 bases between.